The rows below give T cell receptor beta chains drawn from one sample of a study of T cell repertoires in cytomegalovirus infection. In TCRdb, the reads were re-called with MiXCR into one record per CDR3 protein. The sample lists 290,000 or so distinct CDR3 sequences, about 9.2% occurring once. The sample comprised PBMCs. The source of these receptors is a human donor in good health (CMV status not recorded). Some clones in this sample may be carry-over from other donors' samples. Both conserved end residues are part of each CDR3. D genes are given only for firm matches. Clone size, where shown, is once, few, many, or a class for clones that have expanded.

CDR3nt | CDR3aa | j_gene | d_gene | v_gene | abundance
TGTGCCAGCAGGGCACGTTGGAACACCGGGGAGCTGTTTTTT | CASRARWNTGELFF | TRBJ2-2 | NA | TRBV6-4 | NA
TGTGCCAGCAGAGTCGGGACTAGCGGCACAGATACGCAGTATTTT | CASRVGTSGTDTQYF | TRBJ2-3 | TRBD2 | TRBV6-2/TRBV6-3 | many
TGCGCCACCAGGGGGGCCCGAGAGACCCAGTACTTC | CATRGARETQYF | TRBJ2-5 | NA | TRBV5-1 | few
TGCGCCAGCAGCCCCCTCCTGAGCTCTAGAAACACCATATATTTT | CASSPLLSSRNTIYF | TRBJ1-3 | NA | TRBV5-1 | NA
TGCAGTGCTAGAAGGGCCGGGAGCTCCTACAATGAGCAGTTCTTC | CSARRAGSSYNEQFF | TRBJ2-1 | NA | TRBV20-1 | NA
TGTGCCAGCAGTACCGCAGGGGGCGGGCAAGAGACCCAGTACTTC | CASSTAGGGQETQYF | TRBJ2-5 | TRBD1 | TRBV28 | many
TGTGCCAGCAGCGCGGGCGGGACAGGGGGAACAGATACGCAGTATTTT | CASSAGGTGGTDTQYF | TRBJ2-3 | TRBD1 | TRBV12-3/TRBV12-4 | many
TGTGCCAGCAGCTTAGAGGGTTTTGGTCAGCCCCAGCATTTT | CASSLEGFGQPQHF | TRBJ1-5 | NA | TRBV7-2 | many
TGTGCCAGCAGCCAAAGCGCGAAGGGGGTGTACACTGAAGCTTTCTTT | CASSQSAKGVYTEAFF | TRBJ1-1 | NA | TRBV4-2 | NA
TGTGCCAGCAGGTCGCACGGTCTGGCATGGCAGCCCCAGCATTTT | CASRSHGLAWQPQHF | TRBJ1-5 | NA | TRBV6-2/TRBV6-3 | many
TGTGCCAGCAGATTACAGGAGAACACTGAAGCTTTCTTT | CASRLQENTEAFF | TRBJ1-1 | NA | TRBV7-9 | many
TGTGCCAGCAGTGAGGGCCCCACCGGGGAGCTGTTTTTT | CASSEGPTGELFF | TRBJ2-2 | NA | TRBV6-1 | many
TGTGCCAGCAGCTTCGAAACAGAGAACACTGAAGCTTTCTTT | CASSFETENTEAFF | TRBJ1-1 | NA | TRBV7-2 | NA
TGTGCCAGCAGTCCCTTTGGTCGGCCCCAGCATTTT | CASSPFGRPQHF | TRBJ1-5 | NA | TRBV27 | NA
TGCAGTGCTAGTGTCCGCCGTGGTGAGCAGTTCTTC | CSASVRRGEQFF | TRBJ2-1 | NA | TRBV20-1 | many
TGTGCCAGCAGCAAACAGGGAAGAGAAGCTTTCTTT | CASSKQGREAFF | TRBJ1-1 | NA | TRBV7-9 | NA
TGTGCCAGCAGCCAGGAAGGGACAGGGGATGAGCAGTTCTTC | CASSQEGTGDEQFF | TRBJ2-1 | TRBD1 | TRBV7-2 | many
TGTGCCAGCAGCCCGGGACAGGGATACTATGGCTACACCTTC | CASSPGQGYYGYTF | TRBJ1-2 | TRBD1 | TRBV7-2 | many
TGCAGTGCTAGAGATCCTCAGTACTTC | CSARDPQYF | TRBJ2-4 | NA | TRBV20-1 | few
TGCGCCAGCAGCTTCGGCGGGGAGAGGAACACTGAAGCTTTCTTT | CASSFGGERNTEAFF | TRBJ1-1 | NA | TRBV5-1 | many
TGTGCCAGCAGCTATGGGACCCAAGAGACCCAGTACTTC | CASSYGTQETQYF | TRBJ2-5 | NA | TRBV7-2 | many
TGCAGTGCTACAATTATCCCTGGGACAGGGAACACAGATACGCAGTATTTT | CSATIIPGTGNTDTQYF | TRBJ2-3 | TRBD1 | TRBV20-1 | many
TGTGCCAGCAGTTACGAGGGTTTGAACACTGAAGCTTTCTTT | CASSYEGLNTEAFF | TRBJ1-1 | NA | TRBV6-5 | many
TGTGCCAGCAGTTGGGGAGGGCAGGGGAATCAGCCCCAGCATTTT | CASSWGGQGNQPQHF | TRBJ1-5 | NA | TRBV12-3/TRBV12-4 | many
TGCAGTGCTAGTTACAGAACTAATGAAAAACTGTTTTTT | CSASYRTNEKLFF | TRBJ1-4 | NA | TRBV20-1 | many
TGTGCCAGCAGCTTTGGACGGGCAGGTGGCTACACCTTC | CASSFGRAGGYTF | TRBJ1-2 | NA | TRBV7-9 | many
TGTGCCAGCAGATCCGGACTAGCGGGGGGACAAGAGACCCAGTACTTC | CASRSGLAGGQETQYF | TRBJ2-5 | TRBD2 | TRBV6-5 | many
TGCAGTGCCACCTCGGCCGGCAGGTCGAACACTGAAGCTTTCTTT | CSATSAGRSNTEAFF | TRBJ1-1 | NA | TRBV20-1 | many
TGTGCCAGCTCCCTATGGGGGACTAGCTATTCCTACGAGCAGTACTTC | CASSLWGTSYSYEQYF | TRBJ2-7 | TRBD2 | TRBV18 | many
TGTGCCAGCAGTTACGTGGGGGCTAAACTTGCGGGGGGCTACACCTTC | CASSYVGAKLAGGYTF | TRBJ1-2 | NA | TRBV6-8 | NA